A selection of T cell receptor beta chains follows, all from one sample in a study of chemoradiotherapy in HPV16-positive cancers. Data came from immunoSEQ multiplex PCR; TCRdb stores just in-frame clones and leaves some out. Seen here are about 13,000 clones, around 85% observed once, and the top ten hold less than 6%. The source was blood, collected from a patient who underwent chemoradiotherapy. Receptors were obtained from a human donor with HPV-associated anogenital cancer. The CDR3 runs from the conserved cysteine through the conserved F or W. The D gene is left open where the match is weak. Clone size appears in some rows only: once, few, many, or a class for an expanded clone.

-	TRBD1	TRBV19	TRBJ2-3	CASSRQTGADTQYF	TGTGCCAGTAGTCGCCAGACAGGGGCAGATACGCAGTATTTT
-	TRBD1	TRBV5-1	TRBJ2-2	CASGDRASNTGELFF	TGCGCCAGTGGGGACAGGGCTTCGAACACCGGGGAGCTGTTTTTT
-	-	TRBV1	TRBJ1-2	CTSSVDVRKTYGYTF	TGCACCAGCAGTGTTGATGTGCGAAAGACCTATGGCTACACCTTC
-	-	TRBV5-8	TRBJ1-5	CASSFGQMSNQPQHF	TGTGCCAGCAGCTTTGGGCAGATGAGCAATCAGCCCCAGCATTTT
-	-	TRBV30	TRBJ2-6	CAWSSFVQGGGGSGANVLTF	TGTGCCTGGAGCTCCTTCGTACAGGGAGGGGGCGGCTCTGGGGCCAACGTCCTGACTTTC
few	-	TRBV5-1	TRBJ2-5	CASSLEGETQYF	TGCGCCAGCAGCTTGGAGGGAGAGACCCAGTACTTC
-	-	TRBV18	TRBJ2-7	CASSQGQDQSFSYEQYF	TGTGCCAGCTCACAGGGGCAGGACCAGTCCTTTTCCTACGAGCAGTACTTC
once	-	TRBV7-9	TRBJ2-7	CASSTKQGSWSPDEQYF	TGTGCCAGCAGCACGAAGCAGGGGTCATGGTCCCCCGACGAGCAGTACTTC
-	-	TRBV5-1	TRBJ1-1	CASNSVSNTEAFF	TGCGCCAGCAATTCGGTCTCTAACACTGAAGCTTTCTTT
-	TRBD1	TRBV29-1	TRBJ1-2	CSVSRDRRGYTF	TGCAGCGTGTCCCGGGACAGACGTGGCTACACCTTC
-	-	TRBV2	TRBJ2-3	CASTVHRASTDTQYF	TGTGCCAGCACCGTTCATCGTGCTAGCACAGATACGCAGTATTTT
-	TRBD1	TRBV19	TRBJ2-2	CASRTGTAMNTGELFF	TGTGCCAGCAGAACCGGGACAGCTATGAACACCGGGGAGCTGTTTTTT
-	-	TRBV6-1	TRBJ2-1	CASSEDVNSVADEQFF	TGTGCCAGCAGTGAAGATGTAAATTCAGTCGCCGATGAGCAGTTCTTC
-	-	TRBV29-1	TRBJ2-2	CSVTQRANTGELFF	TGCAGCGTCACACAGAGAGCGAACACCGGGGAGCTGTTTTTT
few	-	TRBV13	TRBJ2-1	CASSLNGNMGEQFF	TGTGCCAGCAGCTTGAACGGCAACATGGGGGAGCAGTTCTTC
few	-	TRBV7-3	TRBJ2-3	CASSLWGETDTQYF	TGTGCCAGCAGCTTATGGGGGGAAACAGATACGCAGTATTTT
once	-	TRBV19	TRBJ1-6	CASSPRTANNSPLHF	TGTGCCAGTAGTCCGCGGACGGCAAATAATTCACCCCTCCACTTT
-	-	TRBV12-5	TRBJ2-5	CASGLEETQYF	TGTGCTAGTGGTTTAGAAGAGACCCAGTACTTC
-	-	TRBV29-1	TRBJ2-3	CSVEHPDTQYF	TGCAGCGTTGAACACCCAGATACGCAGTATTTT